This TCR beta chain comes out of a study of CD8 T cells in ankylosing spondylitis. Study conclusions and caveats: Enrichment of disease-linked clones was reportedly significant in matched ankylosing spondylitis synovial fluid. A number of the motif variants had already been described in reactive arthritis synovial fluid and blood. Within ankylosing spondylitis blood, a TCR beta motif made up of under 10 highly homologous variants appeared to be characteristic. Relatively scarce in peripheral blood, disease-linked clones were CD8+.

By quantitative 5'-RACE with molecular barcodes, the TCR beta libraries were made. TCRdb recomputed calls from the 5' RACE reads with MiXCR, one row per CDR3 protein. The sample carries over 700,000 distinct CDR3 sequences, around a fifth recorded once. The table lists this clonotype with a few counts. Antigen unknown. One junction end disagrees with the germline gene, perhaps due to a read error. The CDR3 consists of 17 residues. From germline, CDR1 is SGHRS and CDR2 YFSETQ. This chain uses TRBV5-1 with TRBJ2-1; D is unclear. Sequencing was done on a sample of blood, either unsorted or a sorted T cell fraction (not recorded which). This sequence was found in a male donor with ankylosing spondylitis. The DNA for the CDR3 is TGCGTCAGCAGCTTGACTGGGAACGGATTGACCTACAATGAGCAGTTCTTC. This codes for CVSSLTGNGLTYNEQFF.